These T cell receptor beta chains were read from a single sample in a study of blood T cell repertoires in COVID-19. Only in-frame clones appear in the TCRdb table, and some are missing; sequencing was by immunoSEQ multiplex PCR. The sample yields about 180,000 clones, around 80% seen once. Input material: peripheral blood. These receptors were collected from a woman over 75 with COVID-19, enrolled during active disease. Each CDR3 is given without its conserved first and last residue. Fields, in order: CDR3 length, V gene, J gene, CDR3 protein.

>12|TRBV19|TRBJ1-2
ASRDGQGGYGYT
>12|TRBV5-1|TRBJ2-5
ASSSSEGRETQY
>11|TRBV6-6|TRBJ2-7
ASSYTQGSEQY
>12|TRBV7-2|TRBJ2-3
ASSLGGGADTQY
>11|TRBV15|TRBJ1-2
ATSGGQAVGYT
>15|TRBV27|TRBJ2-3
ASSGQRVGWTTDTQY
>13|TRBV6-5|TRBJ2-7
ASSYRWEPGYEQY
>11|TRBV9|TRBJ2-5
ASSASPGETQY
>13|TRBV6-6|TRBJ2-4
ASSYSGQGGNIQY
>12|TRBV5-1|TRBJ1-3
ASSLGTAGNTIY
>13|TRBV5-8|TRBJ2-1
ASSWGDRVYNEQF
>15|TRBV7-8|TRBJ2-7
ASSLLAGLGLYNEQY
>15|TRBV29-1|TRBJ2-1
SVEKDRGRRGYNEQF
>10|TRBV28|TRBJ2-7
ASSSPTYEQY
>13|TRBV27|TRBJ2-7
ASSSGQGTRYEQY